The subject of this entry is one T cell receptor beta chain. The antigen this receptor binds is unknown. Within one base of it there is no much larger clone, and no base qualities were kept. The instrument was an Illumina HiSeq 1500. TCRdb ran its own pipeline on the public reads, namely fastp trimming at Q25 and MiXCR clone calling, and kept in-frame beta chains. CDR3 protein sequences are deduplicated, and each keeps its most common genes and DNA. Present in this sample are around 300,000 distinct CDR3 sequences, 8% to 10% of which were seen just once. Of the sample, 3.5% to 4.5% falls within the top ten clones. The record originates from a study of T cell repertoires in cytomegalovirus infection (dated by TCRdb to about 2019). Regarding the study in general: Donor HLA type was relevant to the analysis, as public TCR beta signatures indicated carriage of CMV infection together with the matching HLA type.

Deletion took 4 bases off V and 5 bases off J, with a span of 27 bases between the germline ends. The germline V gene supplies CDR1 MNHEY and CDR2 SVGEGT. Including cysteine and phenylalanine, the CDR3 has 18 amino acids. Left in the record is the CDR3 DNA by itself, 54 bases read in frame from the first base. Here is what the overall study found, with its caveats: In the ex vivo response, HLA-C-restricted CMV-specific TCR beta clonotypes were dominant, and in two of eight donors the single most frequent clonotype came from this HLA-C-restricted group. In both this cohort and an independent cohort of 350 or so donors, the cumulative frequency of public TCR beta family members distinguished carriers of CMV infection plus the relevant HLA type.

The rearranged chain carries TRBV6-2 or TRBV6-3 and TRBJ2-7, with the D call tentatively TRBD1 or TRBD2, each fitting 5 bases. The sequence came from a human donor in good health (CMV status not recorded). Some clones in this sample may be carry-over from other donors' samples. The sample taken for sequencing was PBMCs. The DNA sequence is TGTGCCAGCAGTTCCCGACGCTCCGGGACCTACGATGGGAACGAGCAGTACTTC. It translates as CASSSRRSGTYDGNEQYF.